These 6 T cell receptor beta chains share one sample of origin, sequenced in a study of control samples from healthy donors and cancer patients. Assay: immunoSEQ multiplex PCR; the TCRdb copy retains only in-frame clones and omits some. The table lists approximately 120,000 clones, around nine tenths of them singletons. The sample was blood. The receptors were gathered from a man aged 35-49 years in good health.

The rearrangement joins TRBV7-2 to TRBJ2-3; TRBD2 agrees at 7 bases. The CDR3 is 16 amino acids. Germline CDR1 SGHTA, CDR2 FQGNSA. V shed 5 bases and J 6 bases; nucleotides not matched to a gene: 14. CDR3 sequence (DNA): TGTGCCAGCAGCCCCGGGGGGTTTAGAGGTTGGGATACGCAGTATTTT. This sequence encodes CASSPGGFRGWDTQYF.

The chain is built from TRBV25-1 and TRBJ1-2, with 10 bases that match TRBD1. Germline CDR1 is MGHDK and CDR2 is SYGVNS. After removal of 5 bases from V and 6 bases from J, the junction contained 12 bases not matched to a gene. CDR3 length: 16 amino acids. CDR3 sequence reads: CASSTRDRGLLHGYTF. CDR3 nucleotides: TGTGCCAGCAGTACCCGGGACAGGGGCCTACTTCATGGCTACACCTTC.

The CDR3 nucleotides are TGTGCCAGCAGCTTAGGAGGGGGGTTCTACGAGCAGTACTTC. Translating gives CASSLGGGFYEQYF. The rearrangement joins TRBV13 to TRBJ2-7; D is possibly TRBD1 or TRBD2 (6 bases each). V lost 0 bases to trimming and J lost 3 bases, with 9 bases between them. This CDR3 has 14 amino acids. Looked up from germline, CDR1 is PRHDT and CDR2 is FYEKMQ (reference sequence).

The chain couples TRBV6-6 to TRBJ2-1; 8 nucleotides align to TRBD1. Trimming at V came to 8 bases and at J to 5 bases, leaving 5 bases not matched to a gene. The CDR3 has 13 amino acids. CDR1 and CDR2 from the germline V gene are MNHNY and SVGAGI (reference sequence). CDR3 in amino acids: CASRDRSNNEQFF. The CDR3 region has the DNA TGTGCCAGCCGGGACAGGAGTAACAATGAGCAGTTCTTC.

The V and J genes are TRBV9 and TRBJ2-7, with 8 nucleotides matching TRBD1. The trim removed 4 bases at V and 3 bases at J, leaving 9 bases unmatched. Germline V gene lookup returns CDR1 SGDLS and CDR2 YYNGEE. The CDR3 is 15 amino acids. The CDR3, as DNA: TGTGCCAGCAGCCCTCAGGACAGGGAATTCTACGAGCAGTACTTC. Translation gives CASSPQDREFYEQYF. The entire variable domain, with the rest obtained from reference TRBV9 and TRBJ2-7, is as follows: DSGVTQTPKHLITATGQRVTLRCSPRSGDLSVYWYQQSLDQGLQFLIQYYNGEERAKGNILERFSAQQFPDLHSELNLSSLELGDSALYFCASSPQDREFYEQYFGPGTRLTVT.

The chain carries TRBV7-2 and TRBJ2-2; 15 bases agree with TRBD2. V trimming: 0 bases; J trimming: 6 bases; junction bases outside the gene matches: 5. CDR1 and CDR2 (germline): SGHTA, FQGNSA. The CDR3 spans 18 residues. The CDR3, as DNA: TGTGCCAGCAGCTTAGCGACGGGACTAGCGGGGGGCGCCGGGGAGCTGTTTTTT. Translating gives CASSLATGLAGGAGELFF.